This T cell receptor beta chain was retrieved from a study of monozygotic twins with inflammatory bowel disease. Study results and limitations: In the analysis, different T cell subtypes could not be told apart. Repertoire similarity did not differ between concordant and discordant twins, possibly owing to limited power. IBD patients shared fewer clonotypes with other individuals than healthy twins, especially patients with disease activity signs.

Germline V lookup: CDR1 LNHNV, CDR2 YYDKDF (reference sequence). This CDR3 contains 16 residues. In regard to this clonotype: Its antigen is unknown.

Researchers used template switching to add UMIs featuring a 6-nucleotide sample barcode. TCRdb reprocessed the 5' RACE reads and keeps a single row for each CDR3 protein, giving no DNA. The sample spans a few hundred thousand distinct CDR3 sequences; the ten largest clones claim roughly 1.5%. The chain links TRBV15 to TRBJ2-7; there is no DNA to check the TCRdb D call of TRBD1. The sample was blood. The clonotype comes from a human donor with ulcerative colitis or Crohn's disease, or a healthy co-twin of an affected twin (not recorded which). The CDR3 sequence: CATSRDNRDRGFEQYF.